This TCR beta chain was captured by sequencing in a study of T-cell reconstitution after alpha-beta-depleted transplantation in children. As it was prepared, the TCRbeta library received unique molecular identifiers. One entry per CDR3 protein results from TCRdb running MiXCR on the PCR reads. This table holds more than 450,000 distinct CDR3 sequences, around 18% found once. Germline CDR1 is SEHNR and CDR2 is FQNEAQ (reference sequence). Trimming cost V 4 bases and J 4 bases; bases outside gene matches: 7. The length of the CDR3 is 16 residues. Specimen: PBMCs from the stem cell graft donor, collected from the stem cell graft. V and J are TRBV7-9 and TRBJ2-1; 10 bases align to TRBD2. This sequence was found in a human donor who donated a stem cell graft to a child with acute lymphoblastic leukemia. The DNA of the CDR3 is TGTGCCAGCAGCTCCTTACTAGCGGGAATATACAATGAGCAGTTCTTC. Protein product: CASSSLLAGIYNEQFF.